What follows describes a single T cell receptor (beta chain). The junction had 7 bases not matched to a gene; V was cut back by 6 bases and J by 4 bases. Per germline, CDR1 MGHDK and CDR2 SYGVNS. The CDR3 contains 14 residues. The PCR used 60 Vbeta and 13 Jbeta primers. TCRdb keeps only in-frame clones here, not all; method: immunoSEQ multiplex PCR. The table includes about 160,000 clones, around 79% detected once. The data are from a study of cytomegalovirus exposure and HLA in healthy donors. This rearrangement joins TRBV25-1 to TRBJ2-3; 7 positions match TRBD2. The receptor's source is a man aged 35-49 years in good health and CMV-seronegative. The sequenced sample was PBMCs. DNA of the CDR3: TGTGCCAGCAGGGGGGGGGTTTCGGCAGATACGCAGTATTTT. It is translated as CASRGGVSADTQYF. Full variable domain (rest looked up from reference TRBV25-1 and TRBJ2-3): EADIYQTPRYLVIGTGKKITLECSQTMGHDKMYWYQQDPGMELHLIHYSYGVNSTEKGDLSSESTVSRIRTEHFPLTLESARPSHTSQYLCASRGGVSADTQYFGPGTRLTVL.